The clone carrying this TCR beta chain showed up just once. Its antigen remains unidentified. The sample comes from a study of blood T cells in healthy people across ages. At the level of the study: Template switching picked up about one barcoded beta molecule for each two T cells.

From germline, CDR1 is LGHNA and CDR2 YSLEER. Between the trimmed V and J ends, which lost 4 bases and 3 bases, there was a span of 18 bases. The CDR3 is made up of 17 amino acids. PCR was performed a second time for roughly 7 to 12 cycles using a sample-barcoded 5' primer and a J-beta primer mix. All samples yielded 2.5 million or more CDR3-containing paired-end reads. TCRdb re-derived calls from the 5' RACE reads in MiXCR, one entry per CDR3 protein. The profile covers fewer than 750,000 distinct CDR3 sequences, with roughly 48% appearing a single time and approximately 25% taken by the ten largest. Regarding the study as a whole: Possibly, changes in expanded clonotypes were confounded because donor CMV status was unknown.

The receptor was derived from a man older than 75 in good health. The sequencing sample was made of blood. The chain combines TRBV4-3 with TRBJ2-2, with D possibly being TRBD2 (6 bases). The CDR3 DNA reads as TGCGCCAGCAGCCCCACCGGAGGGTTAGGATACACCGGGGAGCTGTTTTTT. Translation: CASSPTGGLGYTGELFF.